The clone carrying this T cell receptor (beta chain) was detected only once. Per the original data handling: Amplifying reference gene primers gave estimates of nucleated cell counts. Generated by immunoSEQ multiplex PCR, the TCRdb table keeps only in-frame clones and is missing some. V and J calls and clone size are as listed in that table; D and trimming were resolved from the DNA. The sample shows some 45,000 clones, around 80% of them seen only once. Germline CDR1 reads SGHDT; CDR2 reads YYEEEE. V was pared by 2 bases and J by 0 bases, with 8 bases between. The CDR3 is made up of 15 amino acids. This sample was taken from a study of blood T cell repertoires in COVID-19. Background on the study: COVID-19 samples collected from the United States, Italy and Spain covered acute and convalescent phases. In each case, the material was cDNA or gDNA derived from T cells, B-cell-depleted T cells, or PBMCs.

The sample taken for sequencing was peripheral blood. The chain recombines TRBV5-6 with TRBJ1-4; D is uncertain. This sequence originates from a human donor in a cohort sampled during active COVID-19. CDR3 loop: CASSFYFATNEKLFF. In DNA, the CDR3 is TGTGCCAGCAGCTTCTATTTTGCAACTAATGAAAAACTGTTTTTT.